A selection of T cell receptor beta chains follows, all from one sample in a study of cytomegalovirus exposure and HLA in healthy donors. Data came from immunoSEQ multiplex PCR; TCRdb stores just in-frame clones and leaves some out. The repertoire includes 150,000 or so clones, approximately 84% of them detected once, and 1.4% sits in the top ten. Sequencing was performed on PBMCs. The receptors were sampled from a young man in good health and CMV-seropositive. The CDR3 runs from the conserved cysteine through the conserved F or W. The order of the fields is V gene, clone size, D gene, J gene, CDR3 length, CDR3 DNA, CDR3 protein. The D gene is left open where the match is weak. Clone size appears in some rows only: once, few, many, or a class for an expanded clone.

V: TRBV29-1; size: -; D: TRBD1; J: TRBJ1-4; length: 13; DNA: TGCAGCGCCCTGACAGGGGCTAATGAAAAACTGTTTTTT; CDR3: CSALTGANEKLFF
V: TRBV6-5; size: once; D: TRBD2; J: TRBJ2-7; length: 14; DNA: TGTGCCAGCCGTCCCGGGCTAGCGGCTTACGAGCAGTACTTC; CDR3: CASRPGLAAYEQYF
V: TRBV4-2; size: many; D: -; J: TRBJ2-6; length: 16; DNA: TGTGCCAGCAGCCAAGAACAGTCCTCTGGGGCCAACGTCCTGACTTTC; CDR3: CASSQEQSSGANVLTF
V: TRBV11-3; size: -; D: -; J: TRBJ2-7; length: 18; DNA: TGTGCCAGCAGCTTAGATCTCCTTGGACAGGACTACTCCTACGAGCAGTACTTC; CDR3: CASSLDLLGQDYSYEQYF
V: TRBV2; size: -; D: -; J: TRBJ1-1; length: 15; DNA: TGTGCCAGCAACTTAAGACAGGCAGGGAACACTGAAGCTTTCTTT; CDR3: CASNLRQAGNTEAFF
V: TRBV5-3; size: -; D: TRBD1; J: TRBJ2-7; length: 14; DNA: TGTGCCAGAAGCTCCCGGGACAGGAACTACGAGCAGTACTTC; CDR3: CARSSRDRNYEQYF
V: TRBV5-4; size: -; D: -; J: TRBJ2-5; length: 13; DNA: TGTGCCAGCAGCTTGGATCCTCAAGAGACCCAGTACTTC; CDR3: CASSLDPQETQYF
V: TRBV25-1; size: -; D: TRBD2; J: TRBJ2-3; length: 18; DNA: TGTGCCAGCAGTGATGATAAAGTTGGCGGGAGGGACACAGATACGCAGTATTTT; CDR3: CASSDDKVGGRDTDTQYF
V: TRBV12-5; size: -; D: -; J: TRBJ2-7; length: 15; DNA: TGTGCTAGTGGAACCTCCACGAGTCCCTCCTACGAGCAGTACTTC; CDR3: CASGTSTSPSYEQYF
V: TRBV27; size: -; D: -; J: TRBJ1-5; length: 14; DNA: TGTGCCAGCAGTTCGGACAATGGCAATCAGCCCCAGCATTTT; CDR3: CASSSDNGNQPQHF
V: TRBV12-5; size: -; D: TRBD2; J: TRBJ2-5; length: 15; DNA: TGTGCTAGTGGCCGCCGGACTAGCGGGAGTGAGACCCAGTACTTC; CDR3: CASGRRTSGSETQYF
V: TRBV14; size: -; D: TRBD1; J: TRBJ2-7; length: 17; DNA: TGTGCCAGCAGCCACGGGGACAGGGGAATTATTTCCTACGAGCAGTACTTC; CDR3: CASSHGDRGIISYEQYF
V: TRBV27; size: once; D: -; J: TRBJ2-2; length: 14; DNA: TGTGCCAGCAGTTTATCGCGGCAGACCGGGGAGCTGTTTTTT; CDR3: CASSLSRQTGELFF
V: TRBV6-5; size: -; D: -; J: TRBJ1-2; length: 14; DNA: TGTGCCAGCAGTTCCCCGGCCGGGAGGGGTGGCTACACCTTC; CDR3: CASSSPAGRGGYTF
V: TRBV19; size: -; D: -; J: TRBJ1-4; length: 17; DNA: TGTGCCAGTAGTACGACAGGACTCCCTGCAACTAATGAAAAACTGTTTTTT; CDR3: CASSTTGLPATNEKLFF
V: TRBV5-4; size: -; D: -; J: TRBJ2-7; length: 14; DNA: TGTGCCAGCAGCCTCCGGGGGTCTAGACACGAGCAGTACTTC; CDR3: CASSLRGSRHEQYF
V: TRBV2; size: -; D: -; J: TRBJ1-4; length: 18; DNA: TGTGCCAGCAGTGAAAGGTCTCCTGCAGTGGCGGCAAATGAAAAACTGTTTTTT; CDR3: CASSERSPAVAANEKLFF
V: TRBV27; size: -; D: -; J: TRBJ1-5; length: 14; DNA: TGTGCCAGCAGTTTCTTGAGGGGCAATCAGCCCCAGCATTTT; CDR3: CASSFLRGNQPQHF
V: TRBV4-1; size: -; D: TRBD2; J: TRBJ2-1; length: 16; DNA: TGCGCCAGCAGCCACTCTTCCCCGGGGGGAGGCGATGAGCAGTTCTTC; CDR3: CASSHSSPGGGDEQFF
V: TRBV6-1; size: -; D: -; J: TRBJ2-5; length: 13; DNA: TGTGCCAGCAGTGAACAGGGGATGGAGACCCAGTACTTC; CDR3: CASSEQGMETQYF
V: TRBV19; size: -; D: -; J: TRBJ1-4; length: 16; DNA: TGTGCCAGTAGTCTAGGAGGAGCCCCAACTAATGAAAAACTGTTTTTT; CDR3: CASSLGGAPTNEKLFF
V: TRBV7-9; size: -; D: -; J: TRBJ2-7; length: 14; DNA: TGTGCCAGCAGCTTTCCAGGTAGCTCCTACGAGCAGTACTTC; CDR3: CASSFPGSSYEQYF
V: TRBV28; size: -; D: -; J: TRBJ2-7; length: 15; DNA: TGTGCCAGCAGTTCCGAGGTGACTAGACCCTACGAGCAGTACTTC; CDR3: CASSSEVTRPYEQYF
V: TRBV6-5; size: few; D: -; J: TRBJ1-5; length: 15; DNA: TGTGCCAGCAGTGCCGACAGGACCCGCAATCAGCCCCAGCATTTT; CDR3: CASSADRTRNQPQHF
V: TRBV6-4; size: few; D: TRBD2; J: TRBJ2-3; length: 17; DNA: TGTGCCAGCAGGACCTGGGATAGCGGGGGACCCACAGATACGCAGTATTTT; CDR3: CASRTWDSGGPTDTQYF
V: TRBV7-9; size: -; D: -; J: TRBJ2-7; length: 13; DNA: TGTGCCAGCAGCTCCCCCTCAGGATGGGAGCAGTACTTC; CDR3: CASSSPSGWEQYF
V: TRBV19; size: few; D: -; J: TRBJ2-7; length: 14; DNA: TGTGCCAGTAGACCTCGGAGGAGCTCCTACGAGCAGTACTTC; CDR3: CASRPRRSSYEQYF
V: TRBV28; size: -; D: TRBD2; J: TRBJ2-5; length: 15; DNA: TGTGCCACCGCTGGGACTAGCGCCAACCAAGAGACCCAGTACTTC; CDR3: CATAGTSANQETQYF
V: TRBV21-1; size: -; D: -; J: TRBJ2-1; length: 17; DNA: TGTGCCAGCAGCAAAACCCGGGAACATGAAGGGGGCAATGAGCAGTTCTTC; CDR3: CASSKTREHEGGNEQFF
V: TRBV9; size: -; D: TRBD2; J: TRBJ2-7; length: 14; DNA: TGTGCCAGCAGCGTTAGCGGGAGGGCCTACGAGCAGTACTTC; CDR3: CASSVSGRAYEQYF
V: TRBV13; size: -; D: -; J: TRBJ1-1; length: 16; DNA: TGTGCCAGCAGCACTCCGGGACTAGGGATGAACACTGAAGCTTTCTTT; CDR3: CASSTPGLGMNTEAFF
V: TRBV5-4; size: -; D: -; J: TRBJ2-6; length: 15; DNA: TGTGCCAGCAGCTTCCGGGGGACTGGGGCCAACGTCCTGACTTTC; CDR3: CASSFRGTGANVLTF
V: TRBV28; size: few; D: -; J: TRBJ1-1; length: 11; DNA: TGTGCCAGCAGTTCCTCCACTGAAGCTTTCTTT; CDR3: CASSSSTEAFF
V: TRBV21-1; size: once; D: -; J: TRBJ2-7; length: 16; DNA: TGTGCCAGCAGCAAAGACCGGACTAGCGGGAGCCACGAGCAGTACTTC; CDR3: CASSKDRTSGSHEQYF
V: TRBV7-9; size: -; D: -; J: TRBJ1-1; length: 13; DNA: TGTGCCAGCAGGGGGGGGTCGGGCACTGAAGCTTTCTTT; CDR3: CASRGGSGTEAFF
V: TRBV5-4; size: -; D: TRBD2; J: TRBJ2-1; length: 17; DNA: TGTGCCAGCAGCTCGCGGGCTAGCGGAAGCTCCTACAATGAGCAGTTCTTC; CDR3: CASSSRASGSSYNEQFF
V: TRBV6-1; size: -; D: -; J: TRBJ2-3; length: 15; DNA: TGTGCCAGCAGTGAAGGGTGGGGGGGCCCCGATACGCAGTATTTT; CDR3: CASSEGWGGPDTQYF
V: TRBV6-1; size: few; D: TRBD2; J: TRBJ2-7; length: 13; DNA: TGTGCCAGCAGTTCCGGGACTACCTACGAGCAGTACTTC; CDR3: CASSSGTTYEQYF
V: TRBV7-6; size: -; D: -; J: TRBJ2-2; length: 16; DNA: TGTGCCAGCAGCTCCCCGGACAGTTCGAACACCGGGGAGCTGTTTTTT; CDR3: CASSSPDSSNTGELFF
V: TRBV15; size: -; D: -; J: TRBJ2-2; length: 17; DNA: TGTGCCACCAGCAGAGATGGGACTCTCTCGAACACCGGGGAGCTGTTTTTT; CDR3: CATSRDGTLSNTGELFF
V: TRBV7-2; size: -; D: -; J: TRBJ1-4; length: 14; DNA: TGTGCCAGCAGTATGGGACAAATTAATGAAAAACTGTTTTTT; CDR3: CASSMGQINEKLFF
V: TRBV2; size: once; D: TRBD1; J: TRBJ2-7; length: 14; DNA: TGTGCCAGCAGTAGGGACAGGGGCATCGACGAGCAGTACTTC; CDR3: CASSRDRGIDEQYF
V: TRBV5-1; size: -; D: -; J: TRBJ2-5; length: 16; DNA: TGCGCCAGCAGCTTGGCCACTAGCTTCCCCCAAGAGACCCAGTACTTC; CDR3: CASSLATSFPQETQYF
V: TRBV20-1; size: -; D: -; J: TRBJ1-4; length: 11; DNA: TGCAGTGCTCTTTTTAATGAAAAACTGTTTTTT; CDR3: CSALFNEKLFF
V: TRBV5-1; size: -; D: TRBD2; J: TRBJ2-4; length: 14; DNA: TGCGCCAGCAGCGTGGGACTAGCCCTGAACATTCAGTACTTC; CDR3: CASSVGLALNIQYF
V: TRBV19; size: -; D: -; J: TRBJ2-1; length: 15; DNA: TGTGCCAGCAACCCACAGAGGGGGTCCTACAATGAGCAGTTCTTC; CDR3: CASNPQRGSYNEQFF
V: TRBV5-6; size: -; D: -; J: TRBJ2-1; length: 13; DNA: TGTGCCAGCAGCTTCAACATACAATATGAGCAGTTCTTC; CDR3: CASSFNIQYEQFF
V: TRBV11-2; size: -; D: -; J: TRBJ1-3; length: 14; DNA: TGTGCCAGCAGACATGACAGCTCTGGAAACACCATATATTTT; CDR3: CASRHDSSGNTIYF
V: TRBV11-3; size: once; D: -; J: TRBJ2-5; length: 14; DNA: TGTGCCAGCAGCTTCGGGGATTGGGAAAGGACCCAGTACTTC; CDR3: CASSFGDWERTQYF
V: TRBV4-1; size: -; D: -; J: TRBJ2-5; length: 12; DNA: TGCGCCAGCAGCCAAGACCGGGAGACCCAGTACTTC; CDR3: CASSQDRETQYF
V: TRBV6-1; size: -; D: TRBD1; J: TRBJ2-1; length: 15; DNA: TGTGCCAGCAGTCCGGGACAGGGGACAATTCATGAGCAGTTCTTC; CDR3: CASSPGQGTIHEQFF
V: TRBV27; size: once; D: -; J: TRBJ2-5; length: 15; DNA: TGTGCCAGCAGTTTAAAAGGGGTAATCGGAGAGACCCAGTACTTC; CDR3: CASSLKGVIGETQYF
V: TRBV4-2; size: -; D: -; J: TRBJ2-5; length: 13; DNA: TGTGCCAGCAGCCAAGGCCTCAGGGAGACCCAGTACTTC; CDR3: CASSQGLRETQYF